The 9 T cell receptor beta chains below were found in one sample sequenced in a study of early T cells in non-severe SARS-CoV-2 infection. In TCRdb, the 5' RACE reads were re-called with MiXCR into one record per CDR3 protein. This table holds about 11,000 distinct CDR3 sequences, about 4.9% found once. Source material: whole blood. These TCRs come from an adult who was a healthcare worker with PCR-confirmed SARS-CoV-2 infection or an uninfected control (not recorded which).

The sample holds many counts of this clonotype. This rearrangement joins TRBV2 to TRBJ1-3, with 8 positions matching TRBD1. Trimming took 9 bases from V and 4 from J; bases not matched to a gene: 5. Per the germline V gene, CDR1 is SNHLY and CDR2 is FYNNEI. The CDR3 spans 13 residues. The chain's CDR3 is CARARGPGNTIYF. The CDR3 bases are TGTGCCAGAGCCAGGGGGCCCGGAAACACCATATATTTT.

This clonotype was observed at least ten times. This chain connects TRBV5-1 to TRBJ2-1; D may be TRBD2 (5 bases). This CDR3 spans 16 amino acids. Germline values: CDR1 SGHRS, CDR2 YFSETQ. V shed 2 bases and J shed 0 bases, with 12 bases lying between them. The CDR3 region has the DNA TGCGCCAGCAGCTTTACTTCGGACTTCTCCTACAATGAGCAGTTCTTC. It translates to CASSFTSDFSYNEQFF. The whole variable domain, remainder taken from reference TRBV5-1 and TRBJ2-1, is KAGVTQTPRYLIKTRGQQVTLSCSPISGHRSVSWYQQTPGQGLQFLFEYFSETQRNKGNFPGRFSGRQFSNSRSEMNVSTLELGDSALYLCASSFTSDFSYNEQFFGPGTRLTVL.

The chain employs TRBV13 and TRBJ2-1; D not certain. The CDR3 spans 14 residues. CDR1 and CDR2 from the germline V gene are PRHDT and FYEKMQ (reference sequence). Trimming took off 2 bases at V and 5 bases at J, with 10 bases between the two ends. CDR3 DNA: TGTGCCAGCAGCTTAAATAAACTTCACAATGAGCAGTTCTTC. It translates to CASSLNKLHNEQFF.

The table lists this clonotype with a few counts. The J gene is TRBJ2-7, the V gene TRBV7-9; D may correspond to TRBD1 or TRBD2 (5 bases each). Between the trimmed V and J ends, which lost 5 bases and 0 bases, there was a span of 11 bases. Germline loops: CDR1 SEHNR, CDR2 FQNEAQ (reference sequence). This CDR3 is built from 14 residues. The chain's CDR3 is CASSPRGFSYEQYF. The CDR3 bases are TGTGCCAGCAGCCCGAGGGGATTCTCCTACGAGCAGTACTTC.

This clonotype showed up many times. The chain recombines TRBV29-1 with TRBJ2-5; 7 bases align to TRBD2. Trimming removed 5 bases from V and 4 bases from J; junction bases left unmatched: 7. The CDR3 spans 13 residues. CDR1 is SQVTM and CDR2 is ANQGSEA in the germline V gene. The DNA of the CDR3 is TGCAGCGTTAAGACTAGCAGTGCAGAGACCCAGTACTTC. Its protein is CSVKTSSAETQYF.

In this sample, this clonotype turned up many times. CDR3 region: CASSQDRGGVVADTQYF. CDR3 DNA: TGTGCCAGCAGCCAAGATCGCGGGGGGGTCGTAGCAGATACGCAGTATTTT. This rearrangement joins TRBV4-2 to TRBJ2-3; 9 bases line up with TRBD2. Germline CDR1 and CDR2: LGHNA and YNFKEQ. V lost 0 bases and J lost 4; bases outside the gene matches: 8. This CDR3 is built from 17 residues.

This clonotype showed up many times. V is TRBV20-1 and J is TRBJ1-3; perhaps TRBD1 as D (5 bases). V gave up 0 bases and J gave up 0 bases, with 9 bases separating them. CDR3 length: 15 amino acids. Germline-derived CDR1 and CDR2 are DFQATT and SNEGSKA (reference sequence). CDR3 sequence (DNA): TGCAGTGCTAGAGATGGGGCGATCTCTGGAAACACCATATATTTT. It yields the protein CSARDGAISGNTIYF.

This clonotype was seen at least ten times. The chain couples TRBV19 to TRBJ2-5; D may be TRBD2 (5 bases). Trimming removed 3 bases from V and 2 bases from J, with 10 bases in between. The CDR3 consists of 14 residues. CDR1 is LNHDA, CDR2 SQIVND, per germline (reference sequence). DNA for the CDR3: TGTGCCAGTAGTATCAACGGAGGTCAAGAGACCCAGTACTTC. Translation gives CASSINGGQETQYF.

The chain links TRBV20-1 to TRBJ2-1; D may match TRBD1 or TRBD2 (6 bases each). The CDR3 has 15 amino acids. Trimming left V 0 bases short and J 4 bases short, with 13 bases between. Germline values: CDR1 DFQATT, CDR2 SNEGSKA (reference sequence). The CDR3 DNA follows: TGCAGTGCTAGAGACCCCGGGGGCCAGTACAATGAGCAGTTCTTC. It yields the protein CSARDPGGQYNEQFF.